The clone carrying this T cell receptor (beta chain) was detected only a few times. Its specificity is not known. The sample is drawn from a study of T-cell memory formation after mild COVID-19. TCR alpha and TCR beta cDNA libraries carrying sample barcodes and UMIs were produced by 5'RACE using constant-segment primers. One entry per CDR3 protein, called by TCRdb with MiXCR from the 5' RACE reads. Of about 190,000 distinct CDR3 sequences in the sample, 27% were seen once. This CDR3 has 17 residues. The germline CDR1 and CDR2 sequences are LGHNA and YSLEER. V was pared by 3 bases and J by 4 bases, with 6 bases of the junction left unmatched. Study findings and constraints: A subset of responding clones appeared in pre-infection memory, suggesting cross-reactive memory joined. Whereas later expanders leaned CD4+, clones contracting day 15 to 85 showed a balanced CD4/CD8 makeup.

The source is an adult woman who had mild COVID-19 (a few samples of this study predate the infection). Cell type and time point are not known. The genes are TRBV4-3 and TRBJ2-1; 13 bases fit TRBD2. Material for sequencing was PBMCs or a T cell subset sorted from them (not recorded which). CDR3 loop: CASSQRTSGSSYNEQFF. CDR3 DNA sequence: TGCGCCAGCAGCCAGCGGACTAGCGGGAGCTCTTACAATGAGCAGTTCTTC.